This TCR beta chain was captured in a study of blood T cell repertoires in COVID-19. Study in general: Acute-phase and convalescent COVID-19 samples originated in the United States, Italy and Spain.

Cohorts were based on clinical histories the participants reported. Symptom resolution, clearance, or two negative PCRs marked donors in Cohort 3 as recovered. As originally analysed: Quantification of nucleated cells was approximated via reference gene primer amplification. Only in-frame clones appear in the TCRdb table, and some are missing; sequencing was by immunoSEQ multiplex PCR. That table is the source of V, J and clone size, and D and trimming were worked out from the DNA. This table has about 300,000 clones, 70% to 90% appearing once. Germline V CDR1 and CDR2: MDHEN, SYDVKM. The CDR3 sequence is 16 residues long. V lost 4 bases and J lost 2; bases outside the gene matches: 6.

The sequence derives from a woman aged 18-29 years who had recovered from COVID-19. The genes are TRBV28 and TRBJ2-1, with 9 bases matching TRBD1. The sequencing input was PBMCs or T cells enriched from blood (not recorded which). In DNA, the CDR3 is TGTGCCAGCAGTTCCTTAACAGGGGGCCCCTACAATGAGCAGTTCTTC. Amino acid sequence: CASSSLTGGPYNEQFF.